One T cell receptor beta chain is described in this entry. Germline V gene sequence: CDR1 SGHTA, CDR2 FQGNSA. This CDR3 is built from 14 residues. With 7 bases clipped from V and 5 bases from J, the junction kept 11 bases outside the gene matches. Individuals aged roughly 18 to 95 years were recruited from approximately 24 US areas. This record belongs to a study of blood T cell repertoires in COVID-19. As processed by the authors: Counts of nucleated cells, estimated from reference gene primer amplification, were obtained. TCRdb's table, derived via immunoSEQ multiplex PCR, lists solely in-frame clones and lacks some. V and J calls and clone size follow that table, whereas D and trimming were derived from the DNA. The table records approximately 210,000 clones, under 90% of them present only once.

This clonotype was obtained from a woman aged 45-60 years with acute COVID-19. The sequencing input was PBMCs or T cells enriched from blood (not recorded which). This chain uses TRBV7-2 with TRBJ2-7, with 7 positions matching TRBD1. The CDR3 protein is CASTFRTGGHEQYF. In nucleotides, the CDR3 is TGTGCCAGCACCTTCAGGACAGGCGGGCACGAGCAGTACTTC.